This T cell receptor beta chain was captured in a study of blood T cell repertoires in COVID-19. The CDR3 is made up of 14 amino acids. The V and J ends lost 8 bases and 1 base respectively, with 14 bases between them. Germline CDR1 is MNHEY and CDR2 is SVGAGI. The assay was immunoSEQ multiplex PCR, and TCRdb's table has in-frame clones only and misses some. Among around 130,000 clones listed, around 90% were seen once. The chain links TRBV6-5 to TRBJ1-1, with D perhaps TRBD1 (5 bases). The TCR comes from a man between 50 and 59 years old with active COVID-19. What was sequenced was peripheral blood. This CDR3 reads CASLSSGGNTEAFF. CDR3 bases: TGTGCCAGCCTCTCATCGGGGGGGAACACTGAAGCTTTCTTT.